Presented here are 19 T cell receptor beta chains from one specimen sequenced in a study of T-cell memory formation after mild COVID-19. From the 5' RACE reads, TCRdb called clonotypes with MiXCR, one entry per CDR3 protein. Counted here are a few hundred thousand distinct CDR3 sequences, nearly 25% occurring once; the ten biggest clones make up 9.5% to 15%. Sequencing was done on a sample of PBMCs or a T cell subset sorted from them (not recorded which). These receptors all stem from an adult woman who had mild COVID-19 (a few samples of this study predate the infection). Cell type and time point are not known.

V is TRBV5-6 and J is TRBJ1-2; TRBD1 matches 11 bases. This CDR3 comprises 16 residues. Germline V gene sequence: CDR1 SGHDT, CDR2 YYEEEE. V dropped 4 bases and J dropped 3; count of bases not matched to a gene: 8. As DNA, the CDR3 is TGTGCCAGCAGCCTACCCGGGACAGGGGGGTACTATGGCTACACCTTC. It translates to CASSLPGTGGYYGYTF.

The chain employs TRBV12-3 or TRBV12-4 and TRBJ1-4; D gene uncertain. The CDR3 has 15 residues. V lost 5 bases and J 1 base, leaving 11 bases between the germline ends. CDR3 DNA sequence: TGTGCCAGCAGTCCTCCCGTTGGAACTAATGAAAAACTGTTTTTT. Encoded protein: CASSPPVGTNEKLFF.

The chain employs TRBV20-1 and TRBJ2-1, with TRBD1 identical over 11 bases. This CDR3 region has 15 residues. After removal of 3 bases from V and 5 bases from J, the junction contained 6 bases not matched to a gene. The germline gives CDR1 DFQATT, CDR2 SNEGSKA (reference sequence). In DNA, the CDR3 is TGCAGTGCTAGCGAGGACAGGGGGCTACACAATGAGCAGTTCTTC. This gives the protein CSASEDRGLHNEQFF.

The gene calls are TRBV20-1 and TRBJ1-2; D may be TRBD1 (6 bases). There are 11 residues in the CDR3. Trimming pared 2 bases from V and 5 bases from J, leaving 6 bases between. The germline gives CDR1 DFQATT, CDR2 SNEGSKA (reference sequence). The CDR3 here is CSARRGYGYTF. Written as DNA, the CDR3 is TGCAGTGCTAGAAGGGGGTATGGCTACACCTTC.

The genes are TRBV7-2 and TRBJ2-3, with 14 bases fitting TRBD2. V dropped 5 bases and J dropped 4; count of bases not matched to a gene: 8. This CDR3 spans 17 amino acids. Germline V gene sequence: CDR1 SGHTA, CDR2 FQGNSA. The CDR3 sequence: CASSTRLAGGLADTQYF. The CDR3 region has the DNA TGTGCCAGCAGCACAAGACTAGCGGGAGGGCTCGCAGATACGCAGTATTTT.

The CDR3 nucleotides read TGTGCCAGCAGTACAAGGACAGGCAATGAGCAGTTCTTC. This encodes CASSTRTGNEQFF. This chain uses TRBV28 with TRBJ2-1; TRBD1 aligns across 7 bases. Looked up from germline, CDR1 is MDHEN and CDR2 is SYDVKM. This CDR3 contains 13 residues. Trimming took 5 bases from V and 6 from J; bases not matched to a gene: 4.

This clonotype was seen a handful of times. The rearrangement links TRBV20-1 to TRBJ2-5, with D perhaps TRBD2 (6 bases). CDR3 length: 11 amino acids. CDR1 is DFQATT and CDR2 is SNEGSKA in the germline V gene (reference sequence). The CDR3 region has the DNA TGCAGAGGAGGGCATGAAGAGACCCAGTACTTC. Its protein product is CRGGHEETQYF.

This clonotype was detected only a few times. The chain carries TRBV7-3 and TRBJ2-6; no clear D gene. The CDR3 consists of 16 residues. In germline, CDR1 is SGHTA, CDR2 FQGTGA. The V and J ends lost 5 bases and 0 bases respectively, with 11 bases between them. DNA of the CDR3: TGTGCCAGCAGCCCTGGCCCCAGCTCTGGGGCCAACGTCCTGACTTTC. This encodes CASSPGPSSGANVLTF.

This chain connects TRBV9 to TRBJ2-1; 11 bases are shared with TRBD2. After removal of 0 bases from V and 13 bases from J, the junction contained 6 bases not matched to a gene. This CDR3 contains 14 residues. Germline V lookup: CDR1 SGDLS, CDR2 YYNGEE. The CDR3 DNA follows: TGTGCCAGCAGCGTAGGGAGCGGGACTAGCGGCCAGTTCTTC. Its translation is CASSVGSGTSGQFF.

In its sample, this clonotype was seen a few times. The V and J genes are TRBV4-1 and TRBJ1-4; D not resolved. CDR1 is MGHRA, CDR2 YSYEKL, per germline. V lost 4 bases, J lost 5 bases, and 11 bases lay in between. The CDR3 is 14 amino acids. CDR3 nucleotides: TGCGCCAGCAGCCTATTAGGTCAGAATGAAAAACTGTTTTTT. It yields the protein CASSLLGQNEKLFF.

This clonotype was detected once. The chain is built from TRBV29-1 and TRBJ2-4, with TRBD2 as a possible D gene (6 bases). Germline V gives CDR1 SQVTM, CDR2 ANQGSEA. The CDR3 contains 14 residues. The V gene lost 0 bases and the J gene lost 1 base, with 7 bases spanning the gap. CDR3: CSVEEGLAKNIQYF. CDR3 sequence (DNA): TGCAGCGTTGAAGAGGGACTCGCCAAAAACATTCAGTACTTC.

The chain recombines TRBV12-3 or TRBV12-4 with TRBJ2-7; D remains unclear. The V and J ends lost 3 bases and 5 bases respectively, with 8 bases between them. The CDR3 sequence is 12 residues long. In nucleotides, the CDR3 is TGTGCCAGCAGTTTGGGTTATGACGAGCAGTACTTC. Its protein product is CASSLGYDEQYF.

The chain joins TRBV11-2 to TRBJ2-5; D unresolved. Per the germline V gene, CDR1 is SGHAT and CDR2 is FQNNGV. There are 14 residues in the CDR3. V was pared by 3 bases and J by 5 bases, with 13 bases between. The CDR3 loop reads CASSLGDWVETQYF. As DNA, the CDR3 is TGTGCCAGCAGCTTGGGCGACTGGGTCGAGACCCAGTACTTC.

This clonotype occurred a few times. The chain is built from TRBV5-1 and TRBJ1-1; D is undetermined. This CDR3 is built from 12 residues. Per germline, CDR1 SGHRS and CDR2 YFSETQ. V was cut by 4 bases and J by 3 bases, with 7 bases left in between. CDR3 sequence: CASSNWDTEAFF. CDR3 coding DNA: TGCGCCAGCAGCAACTGGGACACTGAAGCTTTCTTT.

This chain connects TRBV24-1 to TRBJ1-5; weak D call: TRBD1 (6 bases). The CDR3 runs 12 residues. Germline V gene lookup returns CDR1 KGHDR and CDR2 SFDVKD. The V and J ends lost 12 bases and 4 bases respectively, with 12 bases between them. The CDR3 nucleotides are TGTGCCGCAGCCAGGGGAAATCAGCCCCAGCATTTT. This gives the protein CAAARGNQPQHF.

This clonotype was detected only a few times. A read error may account for a junction end that differs from germline. The chain uses TRBV7-7 and TRBJ2-7, with 10 bases identical to TRBD1. CDR3 length equals 14 residues. Germline CDR1 reads SSHAT; CDR2 reads FNYEAQ (reference sequence). For the CDR3, the DNA is TGTGCTAGCAGCCCCAGACAGGGGGCGCGGGAGCAGTACTTC. This translates into CASSPRQGAREQYF.

The chain uses TRBV9 and TRBJ2-1; D might be TRBD2 (6 bases). This CDR3 is built from 14 residues. From germline, CDR1 is SGDLS and CDR2 YYNGEE. V gave up 4 bases and J gave up 8 bases, with 16 bases separating them. CDR3 sequence: CASSSGIGSHEQFF. The CDR3 DNA is TGTGCCAGCAGCTCGGGGATCGGGAGTCATGAGCAGTTCTTC.

This clonotype was counted a few times. The chain uses TRBV20-1 and TRBJ2-7; unclear D gene. The CDR3 is made up of 13 amino acids. Per the germline V gene, CDR1 is DFQATT and CDR2 is SNEGSKA (reference sequence). V lost 3 bases to trimming and J lost 1 base, with 10 bases between them. The CDR3: CSASGSFSYEQYF. As DNA, the CDR3 is TGCAGTGCTAGTGGTTCTTTTTCCTACGAGCAGTACTTC.

V is TRBV15 and J is TRBJ2-3, with D hard to call. Germline V gene lookup returns CDR1 LNHNV and CDR2 YYDKDF (reference sequence). The CDR3 runs 15 residues. V shed 1 base and J shed 5 bases, with 13 bases lying between them. CDR3 nucleotides: TGTGCCACCAGCAGAGCTCGCCGGCAAGTAGATACGCAGTATTTT. It encodes CATSRARRQVDTQYF.